One sample yielded the 5 T cell receptor beta chains listed below, sequenced in a study of sequential checkpoint blockade in melanoma (dated by TCRdb to between 2018 and 2021). The label giving this sample's treatment or condition can be read as: randomized to nivolumab then ipilimumab (arm A) or the reverse (arm B). Libraries were prepared through the immunoSEQ multiplex PCR assay. In TCRdb, the immuneACCESS table is reduced to in-frame sequences with V and J assigned. These tables do not hold every clone; where another copy was compared, an unresolved V gene accounts for under half, and the others remain unexplained. In all, the sample holds 10,000 to 15,000 clones, and roughly 24% of those were seen once. Roughly a fifth of the sample is taken by the ten largest. Specimen: tumor tissue (inferred from file names), collected from a patient given nivolumab and ipilimumab in sequence. The origin of the receptors is a human donor with melanoma.

The gene calls are TRBV6-8 and TRBJ2-7; the match to TRBD1 covers 9 bases. The germline CDR1 and CDR2 sequences are MNHGY and SAAAGT. The CDR3 sequence is 17 residues long. V trimming: 5 bases; J trimming: 2 bases; junction bases outside the gene matches: 13. CDR3 loop: CASSGTGTGPRPYEQYF. CDR3 DNA sequence: TGTGCCAGCAGTGGCACCGGGACAGGGCCCCGACCCTACGAGCAGTACTTC.

This clone turned up a few times. The chain has TRBV7-7 and TRBJ1-6; D gene unclear. The germline CDR1 and CDR2 sequences are SSHAT and FNYEAQ (reference sequence). V was clipped by 3 bases and J by 7 bases, with 10 bases between them. The CDR3 consists of 14 residues. This CDR3 reads CASSLEGLNSPLHF. In DNA, the CDR3 is TGTGCCAGCAGCTTGGAAGGATTGAATTCACCCCTCCACTTT.

The chain couples TRBV14 to TRBJ1-2, with unresolved D. The V end lost 0 bases, the J end lost 8 bases, and 10 bases lay between the germline ends. The V gene's germline CDR1 is SGHDN and CDR2 FVKESK. The CDR3 sequence is 13 residues long. The chain's CDR3 is CASSQDPRGGYTF. The CDR3 region has the DNA TGTGCCAGCAGCCAAGATCCCCGGGGAGGCTACACCTTC.

This clone occurred a few times. The chain combines TRBV11-3 with TRBJ2-3, with D possibly called TRBD1 or TRBD2 (6 bases each). The CDR3 has 14 amino acids. Deletions cut 6 bases from V and 2 bases from J, with 12 bases between. Germline lookup yields CDR1 SGHNT and CDR2 YENEEA. The CDR3 DNA is TGTGCCAGCAGTTGGGGGGCGCCCACAGATACGCAGTATTTT. Translating gives CASSWGAPTDTQYF.

V gene TRBV10-3 combines with J gene TRBJ2-2; D ambiguous. Germline V gene data show CDR1 as ENHRY and CDR2 as SYGVKD. The CDR3 runs 13 residues. The V end was cut by 0 bases, the J end by 4 bases, with 3 bases between. The CDR3 DNA reads TGTGCCATCAGTGAGTCGAGCACCGGGGAGCTGTTTTTT. Translation gives CAISESSTGELFF.